This TCR beta chain was sequenced for a study of T cells in Graves' hyperthyroidism and ophthalmopathy. General study points: Before onset, by a median of about six months, the model predicted ophthalmopathy.

This clonotype was observed many times. The antigen remains undetermined. Researchers took RNA transcripts and amplified the TCR beta CDR3 regions from them. In the first-round RT-PCR of the TCR CDR3, the HTBI primer set was used. Each CDR3 protein gets one entry after TCRdb re-called the multiplex PCR reads with MiXCR. The sample includes around 290,000 distinct CDR3 sequences, around 13% seen only once; the top ten take roughly 7.9%. Those patients with uncontrolled infection, other autoimmune disease, pregnancy or lactation were excluded. CDR3 size: 13 residues. V lost 0 bases and J 4 bases, leaving 6 bases between the germline ends. CDR1 is MNHEY, CDR2 SVGAGI, per germline.

The chain joins TRBV6-5 to TRBJ1-2; TRBD1 might be the D (5 bases). The sequence came from a woman aged 40 to 50 with Graves' hyperthyroidism. The sequencing sample was made of blood. In DNA, the CDR3 is TGTGCCAGCAGTTACTCCGGGACCTATGGCTACACCTTC. This codes for CASSYSGTYGYTF.